This T cell receptor beta chain was obtained from a study of blood T cell repertoires in COVID-19 (dated by TCRdb to about 2020). At the level of the whole study: Samples covering the acute and convalescent phases of COVID-19 were provided by collaborators in the United States, Italy and Spain. The prospective study material was composed of cDNA or gDNA derived from T cells, B-cell-depleted T cells, or PBMCs. Deeply sampled blood TCRbeta repertoires from subjects exposed to, actively infected with, or recovered from COVID-19 were included in the dataset. The repertoires were released in a freely available public database meant as a resource for research on the immune response to SARS-CoV-2. The samples were drawn from the first 160 participants of the ongoing ImmuneRACE study and from about 1,200 subjects provided by 6 global collaborators. A de-identified subject ID, COVID-19 status, age in years and sex were almost always included in the sample metadata. Where available, HLA class I and class II types were obtained from metadata supplied by the sample provider rather than from assay-based typing.

This clone was found once. Its binding antigen is unknown. Per-base quality was not reported, and no clone a single base away is much larger than it. In the prospective study, participants were about 18 to 100 years old, resided in about two dozen geographic areas of the United States, and were enrolled through a virtual design. Cohort assignment in the prospective study relied on participant-reported clinical history from a screening survey and a study questionnaire. For ImmuneRACE Cohort 3, a participant was defined as recovered based on two consecutive negative NP/OP PCR tests, clearance by a healthcare professional, or resolution of symptoms. Each participant in the prospective study had whole blood, serum and a nasopharyngeal or oropharyngeal swab collected by mobile phlebotomists. Additional blood draws and questionnaires over an approximately two-month period could optionally be provided by prospective study participants. Before DNA extraction, blood samples from the prospective study were shipped at room temperature or frozen.

Results the study describes overall, beyond this receptor: Clinical and demographic metadata were provided uncurated, with the amount varying by source and participant.

Reading from cysteine to phenylalanine, the CDR3 counts 16 amino acids. Kept here is only the CDR3 DNA, which spans 48 bases and is read in frame from base 1. At the junction V is shortened by 5 bases and J by 4 bases, with 16 bases in between. The CDR1 and CDR2 encoded by the germline V gene are KGHDR and SFDVKD. The immunoSEQ Assay, a bias-controlled multiplex PCR, was used to amplify TCRbeta CDR3 regions from genomic DNA. The original methods were these. Nucleated cell counts per sample were estimated from amplification of reference gene primers within the assay. Sequence reads were collapsed and filtered to measure the absolute abundance of every unique TCRbeta CDR3 rearrangement. For each sample, productive Simpson clonality was calculated by taking the square root of Simpson's diversity index across productive rearrangements. What TCRdb holds here is the immuneACCESS table cut down to in-frame rearrangements. Part of the clones is not present; checked against another copy, under half of the missing clones reflect an unresolved V gene, and the others are unexplained. That table is the source of V, J and clone size, and D and trimming were worked out from the DNA. The sample yields about 300,000 clones; around nine tenths were counted once. In total, the top ten clones hold about 5.2% of the sample.

The sequenced sample was PBMCs or T cells enriched from blood (not recorded which). The receptor's source is a man between 60 and 70 years old who had recovered from COVID-19. The chain is assembled from TRBV24-1 and TRBJ2-2; TRBD1 is perhaps the D gene, given 6 matching bases. The DNA reads TGTGCCACCAGTGTCTCAGGGGCGGTGAGCACCGGGGAGCTGTTTTTT. Translated, this is CATSVSGAVSTGELFF.